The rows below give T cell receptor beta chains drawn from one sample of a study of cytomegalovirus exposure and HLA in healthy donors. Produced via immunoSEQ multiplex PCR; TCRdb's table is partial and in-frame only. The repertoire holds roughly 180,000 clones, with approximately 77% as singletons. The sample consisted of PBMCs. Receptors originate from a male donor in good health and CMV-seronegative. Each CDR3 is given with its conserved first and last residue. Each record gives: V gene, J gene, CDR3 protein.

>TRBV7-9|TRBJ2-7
CSSSLGGGLARTEQYF
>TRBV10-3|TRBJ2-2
CAISDRGDTGELFF
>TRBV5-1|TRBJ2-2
CASSTKPSGTGELFF
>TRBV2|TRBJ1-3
CASRETQVPGNTIYF
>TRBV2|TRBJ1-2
CASSAPGTGNYGYTF
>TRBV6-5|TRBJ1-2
CASSFRGTGVWYGYTF
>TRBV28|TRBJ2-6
CASSLGTRGAANVLTF
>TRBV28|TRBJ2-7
CASTQQGSAQYF
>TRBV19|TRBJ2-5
CASSIPGQETQYF
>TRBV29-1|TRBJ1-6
CSVADSPSDSPLHF
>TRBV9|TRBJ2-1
CASSPPGLAGGWNEQFF
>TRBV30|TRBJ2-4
CAWRPGLAKNIQYF
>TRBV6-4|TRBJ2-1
CATETGGPSSYNEQFF
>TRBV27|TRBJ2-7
CASSWITGSSYEQYF
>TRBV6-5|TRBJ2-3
CASPMHSADTQYF
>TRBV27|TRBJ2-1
CASSSPMRSSYNEQFF
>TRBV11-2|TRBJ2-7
CASSKQRQGHEQYF
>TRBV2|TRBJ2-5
CASSVFLAEDQETQYF
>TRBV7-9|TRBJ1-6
CASSLGRSPLHF
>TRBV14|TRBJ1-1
CASSQYRGLMNTEAFF
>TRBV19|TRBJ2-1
CASNALAGSLGEQFF
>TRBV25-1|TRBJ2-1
CASGRTSGKDNEQFF
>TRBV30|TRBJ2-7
CAWSLLSGVNYEQYF
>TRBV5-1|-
CASSLEPSGGYEQYF
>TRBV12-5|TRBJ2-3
CASGFTGPSTDTQYF
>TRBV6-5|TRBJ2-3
CASAVSGYLDTQYF
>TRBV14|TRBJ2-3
CASSLLAGGPDTQYF
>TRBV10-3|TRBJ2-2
CAISPDRAATGELFF
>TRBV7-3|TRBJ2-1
CASSPLGAGINFGEQFF
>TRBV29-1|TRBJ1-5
CSVAAGVNQPQHF
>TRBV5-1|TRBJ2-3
CASSLPLAGGTVTDTQYF
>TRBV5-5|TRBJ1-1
CASSLASGETEAFF
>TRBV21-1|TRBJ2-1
CASSNIRGQGADNEQFF
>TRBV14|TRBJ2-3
CASRQGGVTQYF
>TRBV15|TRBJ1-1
CATSRGLLNTEAFF
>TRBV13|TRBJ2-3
CASTSPNRGRQYF
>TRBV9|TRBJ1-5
CASSVGWGEPQHF
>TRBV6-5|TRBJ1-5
CASWSGAHQPQHF
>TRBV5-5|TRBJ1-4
CASSFRTGSTNEKLFF
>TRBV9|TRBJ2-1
CASSARLAGGYNEQFF
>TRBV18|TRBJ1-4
CASSRATNEKLFF
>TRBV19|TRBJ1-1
CASSGTGTAEAFF
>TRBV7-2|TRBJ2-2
CASSTGTTLPNTGELFF
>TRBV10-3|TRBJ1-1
CAISVGHMNTEAFF
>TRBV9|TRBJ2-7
CASSREGVAANEQYF
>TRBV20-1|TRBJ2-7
CSAREEEQYF
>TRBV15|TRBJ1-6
CATSRAQGSSYNSPLHF
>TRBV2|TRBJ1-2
CASSVGANYGYTF
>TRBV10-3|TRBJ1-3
CAISESRSAQGGNTIYF
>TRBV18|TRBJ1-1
CASSPLAENTEAFF
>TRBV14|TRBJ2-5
CASSQDAPSGGRGTQYF
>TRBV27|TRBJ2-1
CASRVQVGLAGAEQFF
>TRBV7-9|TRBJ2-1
CASSKKDSYNEQFF
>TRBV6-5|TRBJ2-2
CASSYGTGANTGELFF
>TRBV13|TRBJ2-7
CASSLRTGDEQYF
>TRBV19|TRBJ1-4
CASGHRVRFALKPLNEKLFF
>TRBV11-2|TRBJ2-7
CASSFSGGLSYEQYF
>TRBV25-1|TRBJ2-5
CASSLAKETQYF